Below are 10 T cell receptor beta chains sequenced from a single sample in a study of T-cell reconstitution after alpha-beta-depleted transplantation in children. Preparation of the TCRbeta library used unique molecular identifiers. One entry per CDR3 protein results from TCRdb running MiXCR on the PCR reads. This table holds some 500,000 distinct CDR3 sequences, 15% to 20% found once. The sequenced sample was PBMCs from the stem cell graft donor, obtained from the stem cell graft. Receptor source: a human donor who donated a stem cell graft to a child with acute lymphoblastic leukemia.

The V call is TRBV7-2, the J call TRBJ2-1; TRBD2 matches at 14 bases. The ends lost 4 bases at V and 12 bases at J; junction bases unmatched: 11. Germline assignment: CDR1 SGHTA and CDR2 FQGNSA. The CDR3 covers 16 residues. The CDR3 DNA sequence: TGTGCCAGCAGCTCAACCGGGACTAGCGGGAGAGGAGGGCAGTTCTTC. The encoded protein is CASSSTGTSGRGGQFF.

The chain employs TRBV29-1 and TRBJ1-1; D gene uncertain. CDR1 and CDR2 from the germline V gene are SQVTM and ANQGSEA. V was clipped by 4 bases and J by 0 bases, with 15 bases between them. The CDR3 is 15 amino acids. As DNA, the CDR3 is TGCAGCGTTGGGACGGTTTTAGGAATGAACACTGAAGCTTTCTTT. This encodes CSVGTVLGMNTEAFF.

The chain couples TRBV5-6 to TRBJ2-3; 9 nucleotides align to TRBD2. This CDR3 has 17 residues. Germline V CDR1 and CDR2: SGHDT, YYEEEE. V shed 0 bases and J 0 bases; nucleotides not matched to a gene: 5. The CDR3 region is CASSLAGSGSSTDTQYF. In DNA form, the CDR3 reads TGTGCCAGCAGCTTGGCTGGTAGCGGGAGCAGCACAGATACGCAGTATTTT.

This clonotype was detected ten times or more. The V gene is TRBV7-2, the J gene TRBJ1-3, with unresolved D. V dropped 3 bases and J dropped 2 bases, with 5 bases sitting between them. The CDR3 runs to 13 residues. CDR1 and CDR2 from the germline V gene are SGHTA and FQGNSA. CDR3 loop: CASSLGTGNTIYF. CDR3 in DNA: TGTGCCAGCAGCTTGGGTACTGGAAACACCATATATTTT.

This chain connects TRBV12-3 or TRBV12-4 to TRBJ1-4, with 10 bases that match TRBD1. The CDR3 spans 14 residues. With 5 bases clipped from V and 6 bases from J, the junction kept 3 bases outside the gene matches. Written as DNA, the CDR3 is TGTGCCAGCAGTGTAGACAGGGGGCATGAAAAACTGTTTTTT. Protein sequence: CASSVDRGHEKLFF.

CDR3 in amino acids: CASSLLQSRSSGRRADTQYF. CDR3 DNA sequence: TGTGCCAGCAGCTTACTTCAAAGCCGATCTAGCGGGAGGCGGGCAGATACGCAGTATTTT. J is TRBJ2-3 and V is TRBV11-2; TRBD2 aligns across 11 bases. V trimming: 2 bases; J trimming: 4 bases; junction bases outside the gene matches: 17. CDR3 size: 20 residues. Germline V CDR1 and CDR2: SGHAT, FQNNGV. Full variable domain (outside the CDR3, taken from reference TRBV11-2 and TRBJ2-3): EAGVAQSPRYKIIEKRQSVAFWCNPISGHATLYWYQQILGQGPKLLIQFQNNGVVDDSQLPKDRFSAERLKGVDSTLKIQPAKLEDSAVYLCASSLLQSRSSGRRADTQYFGPGTRLTVL.

The V gene is TRBV7-9, the J gene TRBJ1-5; 10 bases align to TRBD1. The germline V gene has CDR1 SEHNR and CDR2 FQNEAQ (reference sequence). The CDR3 is 17 amino acids. Trimming cost V 1 base and J 2 bases; bases outside gene matches: 5. The CDR3: CASSLGTGTGGNQPQHF. DNA of the CDR3: TGTGCCAGCAGCTTAGGAACGGGGACAGGGGGCAATCAGCCCCAGCATTTT.

The chain has TRBV18 and TRBJ1-2; 11 bases map to TRBD1. This CDR3 is built from 15 residues. Trimming took 2 bases from V and 8 from J; bases not matched to a gene: 7. Per the germline V gene, CDR1 is KGHSH and CDR2 is LQKENI. The CDR3, as DNA: TGTGCCAGCTCACCATCGGACAGGGGGCAGGAAGGCTACACCTTC. It encodes CASSPSDRGQEGYTF.

This clonotype was detected only a few times. V gene TRBV4-1 combines with J gene TRBJ2-7; TRBD2 agrees at 10 bases. Trimming removed 4 bases from V and 3 bases from J; junction bases left unmatched: 6. This CDR3 has 15 amino acids. Germline values: CDR1 MGHRA, CDR2 YSYEKL. This CDR3 reads CASSPLAGVSYEQYF. The DNA of the CDR3 is TGCGCCAGCAGCCCTCTAGCGGGAGTCAGCTACGAGCAGTACTTC.

The DNA of the CDR3 is TGTGCCAGCAGTTTTTACCCGTCCTACAATGAGCAGTTCTTC. This codes for CASSFYPSYNEQFF. This chain joins TRBV28 and TRBJ2-1; D is unclear. Trimming removed 3 bases from V and 1 base from J, with 7 bases in between. Germline CDR1 and CDR2: MDHEN and SYDVKM. The CDR3 length is 14 residues. The full variable domain, with the rest looked up from reference TRBV28 and TRBJ2-1, is DVKVTQSSRYLVKRTGEKVFLECVQDMDHENMFWYRQDPGLGLRLIYFSYDVKMKEKGDIPEGYSVSREKKERFSLILESASTNQTSMYLCASSFYPSYNEQFFGPGTRLTVL.